The 19 T cell receptor beta chains below all came from one sample that was sequenced in a study of blood T cells in healthy people across ages. A second roughly 6 to 11 cycle PCR used barcoded and J-beta primers. Each CDR3 protein gets one entry after TCRdb re-called the 5' RACE reads with MiXCR. Here the sample spans some 790,000 distinct CDR3 sequences, more than 25% being singletons. Sequencing was done on a sample of blood. These receptors originate from a woman over 75 in good health.

This clonotype occurred many times. The chain has TRBV12-3 or TRBV12-4 and TRBJ1-6; TRBD1 matches at 7 bases. The CDR3 is made up of 14 amino acids. V shed 4 bases, J shed 6 bases, and the junction held 3 bases outside the gene matches. DNA of the CDR3: TGTGCCAGCAGTTCCCGGGACAGTAATTCACCCCTCCACTTT. Translated, it gives CASSSRDSNSPLHF.

The CDR3 bases are TGCAGTGCTAGTGCCCCGGGAGGGGACAATGAGCAGTTCTTC. It is translated as CSASAPGGDNEQFF. The rearrangement uses TRBV20-1 and TRBJ2-1, with 8 bases identical to TRBD2. The trim removed 3 bases at V and 5 bases at J, leaving 6 bases unmatched. Germline lookup yields CDR1 DFQATT and CDR2 SNEGSKA (reference sequence). The CDR3 runs to 14 residues.

This chain joins TRBV20-1 and TRBJ2-1; D is undetermined. This CDR3 contains 15 residues. The germline V gene encodes CDR1 DFQATT and CDR2 SNEGSKA (reference sequence). V was cut by 1 base and J by 0 bases, with 10 bases left in between. The CDR3 spells CSARGASSSYNEQFF. Here the CDR3 DNA reads TGCAGTGCTAGAGGGGCTTCTAGCTCCTACAATGAGCAGTTCTTC.

The V gene is TRBV3-1, the J gene TRBJ2-3; 11 bases line up with TRBD2. CDR1 LGHDT and CDR2 YNNKEL come from the germline V gene (reference sequence). V shed 4 bases and J 6 bases; nucleotides not matched to a gene: 9. This CDR3 is built from 16 residues. The CDR3 here is CASSPTLAGGSDTQYF. CDR3 DNA sequence: TGTGCCAGCAGCCCGACCCTAGCGGGGGGTTCGGATACGCAGTATTTT.

This clonotype has a count of ten or more. The J gene is TRBJ2-4, the V gene TRBV28; no reliable D call. Trimming stripped 6 bases from V and 1 base from J, with 13 bases between. This CDR3 is 15 amino acids long. Germline V gene sequence: CDR1 MDHEN, CDR2 SYDVKM. The CDR3 is CASRPNVGAKNIQYF. CDR3 nucleotides: TGTGCCAGCAGACCTAACGTAGGGGCCAAAAACATTCAGTACTTC.

There are a few counts of this clonotype. The rearrangement uses TRBV15 and TRBJ1-4; TRBD1 matches 8 bases. The CDR3 length is 14 residues. Unmatched junction bases numbered 1, after V lost 2 bases and J lost 5 bases. Germline CDR1 is LNHNV and CDR2 is YYDKDF (reference sequence). The CDR3 bases are TGTGCCACCAGCAGACGGACAGGGAATGAAAAACTGTTTTTT. Translation: CATSRRTGNEKLFF.

This clonotype was found many times. The chain is built from TRBV3-1 and TRBJ2-1; no clear D gene. This CDR3 comprises 17 residues. Trimming removed 1 base at V and 5 bases at J, with 18 bases between. CDR1 is LGHDT, CDR2 YNNKEL, per germline (reference sequence). The CDR3 bases are TGTGCCAGCAGCCAAGTTCTTACCAGAATTACTAACAATGAGCAGTTCTTC. This codes for CASSQVLTRITNNEQFF.

This clonotype has just a few counts. The chain employs TRBV2 and TRBJ1-6; TRBD1 is a possible D gene (6 bases). The germline gives CDR1 SNHLY, CDR2 FYNNEI. This CDR3 is 14 amino acids long. The V and J ends lost 7 bases and 9 bases respectively, with 16 bases between them. CDR3 sequence (DNA): TGTGCCAGCATGCGGGACATCCTCGGTTCACCCCTCCACTTT. It translates to CASMRDILGSPLHF.

In this sample, this clonotype turned up many times. The J gene is TRBJ1-5, the V gene TRBV7-9; 7 bases are a match to TRBD1. Trimming cost V 0 bases and J 6 bases; bases outside gene matches: 5. CDR1 and CDR2 (germline): SEHNR, FQNEAQ (reference sequence). The CDR3 is 15 residues long. The DNA for the CDR3 is TGTGCCAGCAGCTTAGCGCGGGACAGCGGTCAGCCCCAGCATTTT. This gives the protein CASSLARDSGQPQHF.

A few counts support this clonotype. The V and J genes are TRBV5-1 and TRBJ1-1, with D perhaps TRBD1 (6 bases). Trimming shortened V by 4 bases and J by 0 bases, and 13 bases separated the two germline ends. The CDR3 is 15 residues long. CDR1 SGHRS and CDR2 YFSETQ come from the germline V gene. The CDR3 region has the DNA TGCGCCAGCAGCCCAGGGGCCCCAATGAACACTGAAGCTTTCTTT. Amino acid sequence: CASSPGAPMNTEAFF.

This clonotype was seen ten or more times. V gene TRBV11-3 combines with J gene TRBJ2-1, with TRBD1 matching 9 bases. There are 15 residues in the CDR3. Germline V gene data show CDR1 as SGHNT and CDR2 as YENEEA. V lost 2 bases to trimming and J lost 10 bases; unmatched junction nucleotides: 9. The DNA for the CDR3 is TGTGCCAGCAGCTTATACGGACAGGGGAGAGGGGAGCAGTTCTTC. It is translated as CASSLYGQGRGEQFF. Full variable domain (rest looked up from reference TRBV11-3 and TRBJ2-1): EAGVVQSPRYKIIEKKQPVAFWCNPISGHNTLYWYLQNLGQGPELLIRYENEEAVDDSQLPKDRFSAERLKGVDSTLKIQPAELGDSAVYLCASSLYGQGRGEQFFGPGTRLTVL.

This clonotype showed up just a few times. This chain uses TRBV6-2 or TRBV6-3 with TRBJ2-3, with 8 bases identical to TRBD2. The germline gives CDR1 MNHEY, CDR2 SVGEGT. This CDR3 has 15 amino acids. V shed 8 bases, J shed 2 bases, and the junction held 9 bases outside the gene matches. CDR3 nucleotides: TGTGCCAGCCAAATAGCGGGGCCGGTCACAGATACGCAGTATTTT. Its translation: CASQIAGPVTDTQYF.

About this clonotype itself: A read error may explain this, as a much larger clone is one base away. In this CDR3 the conserved last residue, phenylalanine or tryptophan, is missing, so a read error is likely. CDR3 in DNA: TGTGCTAGCAGCATGGGACTAGCCCAAGAGACCCAGTACTGC. It specifies CASSMGLAQETQYC. The genes are TRBV7-7 and TRBJ2-5; the match to TRBD2 covers 9 bases. Per the germline V gene, CDR1 is SSHAT and CDR2 is FNYEAQ (reference sequence). The CDR3 totals 14 residues.

The chain is built from TRBV7-2 and TRBJ1-4, with 8 bases matching TRBD1. Per germline, CDR1 SGHTA and CDR2 FQGNSA. J gave up 7 bases and V 4 bases, and 11 bases lay outside the gene matches. The CDR3 has 16 residues. CDR3 DNA: TGTGCCAGCAGCTCCTACTCCAGGGGGCTGGCTGAAAAACTGTTTTTT. Protein: CASSSYSRGLAEKLFF.

This clonotype was observed a handful of times. Mismatch with germline at one junction end may stem from a read error. The chain links TRBV6-6 to TRBJ2-7; a weak D match, TRBD2 (6 bases). The germline V gene encodes CDR1 MNHNY and CDR2 SVGAGI (reference sequence). The CDR3 extends over 13 amino acids. Here the CDR3 reads CASTSTGGFERYF. The CDR3 DNA follows: TGTGCCAGCACCTCCACTGGGGGGTTCGAGCGGTACTTC.

This clonotype was found many times. At one end the junction does not follow the germline gene, possibly because of a read error. This chain links TRBV5-1 with TRBJ2-5, with D maybe TRBD2 (6 bases). Germline values: CDR1 SGHRS, CDR2 YFSETQ. The CDR3 runs 14 residues. CDR3 loop: CASSLEAGRETQYF. CDR3 nucleotide sequence: TGTGCCAGCAGCTTAGAGGCGGGGCGCGAGACCCAGTACTTC.

V and J are TRBV27 and TRBJ2-5, with D perhaps TRBD2 (6 bases). CDR3 length equals 15 residues. V lost 2 bases and J 0 bases, leaving 10 bases between the germline ends. Germline CDR1 reads MNHEY; CDR2 reads SMNVEV (reference sequence). CDR3 loop: CASSLRGLNQETQYF. Here the CDR3 DNA reads TGTGCCAGCAGTTTACGGGGACTTAACCAAGAGACCCAGTACTTC.

In its sample, this clonotype was seen a few times. V gene TRBV5-6 combines with J gene TRBJ1-5; D unclear. Germline V gene sequence: CDR1 SGHDT, CDR2 YYEEEE. The CDR3 sequence is 15 residues long. With 2 bases removed from V and 4 bases from J, the gap between germline ends came to 13 bases. Here the CDR3 DNA reads TGTGCCAGCAGCTTCCTTCCGGGGTTAAATCAGCCCCAGCATTTT. The encoded protein is CASSFLPGLNQPQHF.

This clonotype was detected only a few times. A read error may be the cause here, since a much bigger clone is one base away. The CDR3: CASRPRGWGGYTF. The CDR3 DNA is TGTGCCAGCCGGCCTCGGGGGTGGGGTGGCTACACCTTC. The genes are TRBV6-5 and TRBJ1-2; TRBD1 is a possible D gene (5 bases). Germline V lookup: CDR1 MNHEY, CDR2 SVGAGI. V lost 8 bases and J 7 bases, leaving 17 bases between the germline ends. This CDR3 has 13 amino acids.